The clone carrying this TCR beta chain was seen a handful of times. These data are taken from a study of T-cell reconstitution after alpha-beta-depleted transplantation in children. Using unique molecular identifiers, the investigators prepared the TCRbeta library. TCRdb reprocessed the PCR reads via MiXCR and lists one record per CDR3 protein. The repertoire holds 360,000 or so distinct CDR3 sequences, with around 20% as singletons. The V gene end was trimmed by 8 bases and the J gene end by 4 bases; junction bases not matched to a gene: 8. Looked up from germline, CDR1 is KGHDR and CDR2 is SFDVKD. This CDR3 region has 15 residues.

The chain has TRBV24-1 and TRBJ1-1, with 11 bases identical to TRBD1. The sample was PBMCs from the stem cell graft donor, taken from the stem cell graft. This TCR was sampled from a human donor who donated a stem cell graft to a child with acute myeloid leukemia. The CDR3 spells CATNGTGGSGTEAFF. In nucleotides, the CDR3 is TGTGCCACCAACGGGACAGGGGGTTCTGGCACTGAAGCTTTCTTT.